This TCR beta chain was sequenced during a study of long-term antiretroviral therapy in people with HIV. Study overall: First collections came about a decade before the 2015 immediate-ART recommendation.

Two or more post-ART PBMC samples, plus at least one pre-ART sample, were available for each donor. The CDR3 consists of 14 residues. Germline CDR1 and CDR2: SGHNT and YYREEE (reference sequence). V lost 2 bases to trimming and J lost 7 bases; unmatched junction nucleotides: 4. It was version v3.0 of the immunoSEQ assay that was run at survey level. Method: immunoSEQ multiplex PCR; TCRdb's copy keeps in-frame clones and lacks some. The data show some 40,000 clones, 75% to 90% seen once. The sequence was collected from a man younger than 35 with HIV. This specimen was unsorted PBMCs, taken 1.5 years after starting antiretroviral therapy. V usage is TRBV5-4 and J usage is TRBJ2-1; 9 bases fit TRBD2. Here the CDR3 DNA reads TGTGCCAGCAGCTTTAAGCGGGAGGTTAATGAGCAGTTCTTC. Protein: CASSFKREVNEQFF.